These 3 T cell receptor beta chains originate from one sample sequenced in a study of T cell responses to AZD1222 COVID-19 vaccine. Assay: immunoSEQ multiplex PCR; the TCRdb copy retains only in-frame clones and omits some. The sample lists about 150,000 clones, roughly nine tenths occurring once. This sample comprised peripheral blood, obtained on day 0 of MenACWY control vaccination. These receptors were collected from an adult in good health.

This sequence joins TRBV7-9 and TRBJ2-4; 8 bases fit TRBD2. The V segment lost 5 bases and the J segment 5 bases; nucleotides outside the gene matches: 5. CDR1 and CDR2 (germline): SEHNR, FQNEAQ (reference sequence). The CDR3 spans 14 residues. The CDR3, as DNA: TGTGCCAGCAGCCCTACGGGGGGGCAAAACATTCAGTACTTC. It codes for CASSPTGGQNIQYF.

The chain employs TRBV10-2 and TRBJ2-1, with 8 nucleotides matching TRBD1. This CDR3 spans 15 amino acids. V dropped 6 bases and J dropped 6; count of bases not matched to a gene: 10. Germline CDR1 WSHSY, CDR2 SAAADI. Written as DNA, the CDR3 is TGCGCCAGCAGGACGACAGGGGCTGGGGGCAATGAGCAGTTCTTC. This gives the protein CASRTTGAGGNEQFF.

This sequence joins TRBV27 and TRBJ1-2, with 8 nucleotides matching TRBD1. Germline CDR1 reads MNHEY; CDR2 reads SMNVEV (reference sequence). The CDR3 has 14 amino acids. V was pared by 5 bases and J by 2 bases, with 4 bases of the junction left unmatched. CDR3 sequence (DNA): TGTGCCAGCAGTCGGACAGGGTCCAACTATGGCTACACCTTC. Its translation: CASSRTGSNYGYTF.